This T cell receptor (beta chain) was obtained from a study of identical twins. Notes on the study in general: Twins' excess sharing was less marked for out-of-frame beta sequences.

Germline CDR1 is DFQATT and CDR2 is SNEGSKA (reference sequence). The CDR3 covers 16 residues. V gave up 3 bases and J gave up 4 bases; unmatched junction bases: 12. This clonotype showed up many times. The antigen remains unidentified. A universal primer site was created by template switching, with the cDNA bearing unique molecular identifiers. TCRdb used MiXCR to reprocess the 5' RACE reads, holding one entry per CDR3 protein. Here the sample spans a few hundred thousand distinct CDR3 sequences, less than 20% being singletons. The TCR originated in a man aged 45-65 years in good health. The chain couples TRBV20-1 to TRBJ2-5; TRBD1 agrees at 9 bases. Sequenced: naive T cells sorted from blood. For the CDR3, the DNA is TGCAGTGCTAGCGGAGCGCCGGGACAGGGTCCAGAGACCCAGTACTTC. Protein: CSASGAPGQGPETQYF.